This TCR beta chain was obtained from a study of neoadjuvant anti-PD-1 for oral cavity cancer. Study-level background: Patients without progression received a fourth nivolumab dose around day 43, then surgical resection on days 50-56.

Assay used: immunoSEQ multiplex PCR; TCRdb lists only in-frame clones, some missing. In the table there are about 72,000 clones, 65% to 85% of which are singletons. A single count supports this clone. The CDR3 loop spans 15 amino acids. Trimming removed 4 bases at V and 0 bases at J, with 10 bases between. Germline V gene lookup returns CDR1 MNHNY and CDR2 SVGAGI (reference sequence). The TCR comes from a person aged 35 to 85 with oral cavity squamous cell carcinoma. Sequenced here: PBMCs, sampled before nivolumab (anti-PD-1) treatment. The chain couples TRBV6-6 to TRBJ2-1; D uncertain. The CDR3 sequence: CASSSGKSSYNEQFF. Here the CDR3 DNA reads TGTGCCAGCAGTTCAGGAAAGAGCTCCTACAATGAGCAGTTCTTC.